This T cell receptor beta chain was sequenced during a study of blood T cells in healthy people across ages. With a J-beta primer mix and a sample-barcoded 5' primer, a second PCR ran about 6 to 11 cycles. TCRdb re-called the 5' RACE reads with MiXCR, one entry per CDR3 protein. The sample records around 1.7 million distinct CDR3 sequences, roughly 27% being singletons. As for this clonotype: The antigen is unknown.

Study-level findings and limits: The study lacked donor CMV status, which possibly confounded expanded clonotype changes.

This sequence was found in a woman younger than 45 in good health. The sample consisted of blood.

CDR3 sequence (DNA): TGTGCCAGCAGCCAAGATTTAACCCGGGGCTACACCTTC. It encodes CASSQDLTRGYTF. The chain joins TRBV14 to TRBJ1-2; D remains unclear. This CDR3 has 13 residues. Germline V gene lookup returns CDR1 SGHDN and CDR2 FVKESK. Deletions cut 0 bases from V and 8 bases from J, with 10 bases between. Supplemented by reference TRBV14 and TRBJ1-2, the full variable domain reads EAGVTQFPSHSVIEKGQTVTLRCDPISGHDNLYWYRRVMGKEIKFLLHFVKESKQDESGMPNNRFLAERTGGTYSTLKVQPAELEDSGVYFCASSQDLTRGYTFGSGTRLTVV.